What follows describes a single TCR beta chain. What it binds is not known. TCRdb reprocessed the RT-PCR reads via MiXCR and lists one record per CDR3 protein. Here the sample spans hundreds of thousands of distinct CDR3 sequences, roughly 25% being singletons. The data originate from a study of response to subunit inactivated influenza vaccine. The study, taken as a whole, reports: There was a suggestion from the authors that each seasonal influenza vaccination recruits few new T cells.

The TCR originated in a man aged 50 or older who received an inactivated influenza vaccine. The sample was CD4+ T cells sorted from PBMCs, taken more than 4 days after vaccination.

The CDR3 DNA is TGCAGTGTAAGCGGGAGTACCGAAAACATTCAGTACTTC. It yields the protein CSVSGSTENIQYF. The chain combines TRBV20-1 with TRBJ2-4; 8 nucleotides line up with TRBD2. The CDR3 totals 13 residues. V lost 7 bases, J lost 5 bases, and 7 bases stayed unmatched. Germline CDR1 DFQATT, CDR2 SNEGSKA (reference sequence).